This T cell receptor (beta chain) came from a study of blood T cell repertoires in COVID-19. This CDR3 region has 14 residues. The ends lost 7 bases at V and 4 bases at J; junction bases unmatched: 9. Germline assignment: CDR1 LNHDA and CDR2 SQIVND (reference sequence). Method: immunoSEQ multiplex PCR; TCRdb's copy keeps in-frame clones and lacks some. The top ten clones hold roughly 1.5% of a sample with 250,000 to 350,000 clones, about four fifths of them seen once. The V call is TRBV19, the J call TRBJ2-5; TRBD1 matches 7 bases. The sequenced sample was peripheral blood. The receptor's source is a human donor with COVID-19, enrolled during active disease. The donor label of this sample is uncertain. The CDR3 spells CASNSGGRGETQYF. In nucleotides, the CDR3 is TGTGCCAGTAATTCAGGGGGTAGAGGAGAGACCCAGTACTTC.